Sequencing of this TCR beta chain was carried out in a study of CD8+ T cells in alopecia areata. This clone has only a few counts. Extraction of RNA preceded its reverse transcription into cDNA, which served as the sequencing template. Clones were read by immunoSEQ multiplex PCR, and TCRdb kept only the in-frame ones, dropping some. The repertoire holds fewer than 150,000 clones, with 80% to 90% as singletons. The ends lost 3 bases at V and 8 bases at J; junction bases unmatched: 1. This CDR3 contains 12 residues. Germline V CDR1 and CDR2: LNHDA, SQIVND (reference sequence). Treatment reported: oral pan-JAK inhibitor, 5-10 mg twice daily.

The specimen was CD8+ T cells sorted from blood, collected at week 4, from a patient treated with tofacitinib. This TCR was sampled from a human donor with alopecia areata. This rearrangement joins TRBV19 to TRBJ1-5, with 7 bases fitting TRBD1. CDR3 protein: CASSIGTEPQHF. In nucleotides, the CDR3 is TGTGCCAGTAGTATCGGGACAGAGCCCCAGCATTTT.